The 15 T cell receptor beta chains listed next were all sequenced from one sample in a study of CD8+ T cells in alopecia areata (dated by TCRdb to 2017 to 2018). The library came from the immunoSEQ multiplex PCR assay. RNA was extracted from all samples and reverse transcribed into cDNA, which served as template for TCR sequencing. TCRdb took this table from immuneACCESS and kept in-frame rearrangements with V and J called. Such tables lack part of the clones; where checked against another copy, unresolved V genes explain under half of the gap, and the rest is unexplained. In all, the sample holds some 120,000 clones, and approximately 60% of those were seen once. The ten most abundant clones make up 5% to 7% of the sample. The meaning of the sample's time point label: more than three weeks on oral tofacitinib. The treatment or condition label for this specimen denotes: oral pan-JAK inhibitor, 5-10 mg twice daily.

Sequenced here: CD4+ T cells sorted from blood, sampled at week 4, from a patient treated with tofacitinib. These receptors were obtained from a human donor with alopecia areata.

The chain links TRBV7-2 to TRBJ1-3; D remains ambiguous. The CDR3 is 14 amino acids. Germline V gene data show CDR1 as SGHTA and CDR2 as FQGNSA. The V end lost 0 bases, the J end lost 2 bases, and 5 bases lay between the germline ends. The CDR3 sequence: CASSLAGTGNTIYF. Written as DNA, the CDR3 is TGTGCCAGCAGCTTAGCGGGTACTGGAAACACCATATATTTT.

As to this clone: This sample includes further DNA sequences coding for the same CDR3. The chain links TRBV27 to TRBJ2-2, with D uncertain. This CDR3 has 13 residues. V dropped 2 bases and J dropped 3 bases, with 4 bases sitting between them. Germline CDR1 MNHEY, CDR2 SMNVEV (reference sequence). The CDR3 spells CASSLRDTGELFF. In DNA, the CDR3 is TGTGCCAGCAGTTTAAGGGACACCGGGGAGCTGTTTTTT.

Remarks on this clone: Distinct nucleotide sequences in the sample also encode this CDR3. This chain links TRBV29-1 with TRBJ1-5; 8 nucleotides agree with TRBD1. This CDR3 spans 13 amino acids. Germline V gene sequence: CDR1 SQVTM, CDR2 ANQGSEA. The trim removed 4 bases at V and 1 base at J, leaving 0 bases unmatched. The CDR3 nucleotides are TGCAGCGTTGGACAGGGGAGCAATCAGCCCCAGCATTTT. As protein: CSVGQGSNQPQHF.

The V call is TRBV9, the J call TRBJ1-2; the D gene is possibly TRBD1 (6 bases). Germline V gene sequence: CDR1 SGDLS, CDR2 YYNGEE. Deletions cut 3 bases from V and 7 bases from J, with 16 bases between. This CDR3 spans 14 amino acids. The CDR3 DNA reads as TGTGCCAGCAGCGCCAATACGGGGGCGAGTGGCTACACCTTC. It codes for CASSANTGASGYTF.

A few counts support this clone. Different DNA sequences within this sample yield the same CDR3. V usage is TRBV29-1 and J usage is TRBJ2-1; 10 nucleotides match TRBD2. The CDR3 runs 14 residues. Germline CDR1 is SQVTM and CDR2 is ANQGSEA. The DNA for the CDR3 is TGCAGTGTTCTGCTAGCGGGGGACTACAATGAGCAGTTCTTC. As protein: CSVLLAGDYNEQFF.

The chain couples TRBV6-6 to TRBJ1-5; possible D gene TRBD1, 5 bases. Germline CDR1 reads MNHNY; CDR2 reads SVGAGI (reference sequence). Trimming shortened V by 5 bases and J by 9 bases, and 17 bases separated the two germline ends. This CDR3 is 14 amino acids long. Written as DNA, the CDR3 is TGTGCCAGCAGTACTGGCCAGGGTGTTAGGCCCCAGCATTTT. This gives the protein CASSTGQGVRPQHF.

The V gene is TRBV6-5, the J gene TRBJ1-2, with D possibly being TRBD1 (5 bases). Trimming took off 3 bases at V and 7 bases at J, with 12 bases between the two ends. In germline, CDR1 is MNHEY, CDR2 SVGAGI. This CDR3 is 13 amino acids long. The CDR3 is CASSYKSGGGYTF. CDR3 in DNA: TGTGCCAGCAGTTATAAGTCTGGGGGTGGCTACACCTTC.

V gene TRBV4-1 combines with J gene TRBJ2-7, with TRBD2 matching 10 bases. CDR3 length: 17 residues. Germline trimming cut 3 bases from V and 0 bases from J; bases unmatched to any gene: 8. Germline V gives CDR1 MGHRA, CDR2 YSYEKL. CDR3 DNA sequence: TGCGCCAGCAGCCACCAACTAGCGGGACTCAGCTCCTACGAGCAGTACTTC. Translation gives CASSHQLAGLSSYEQYF.

The sample holds a few counts of this clone. The chain carries TRBV4-3 and TRBJ2-3, with D uncertain. Germline loops: CDR1 LGHNA, CDR2 YSLEER. V shed 2 bases and J shed 9 bases, with 12 bases lying between them. The CDR3 runs to 13 residues. In DNA form, the CDR3 reads TGCGCCAGCAGCCAAAAAGCCCAAGGGACGCAGTATTTT. Translated: CASSQKAQGTQYF.

This chain connects TRBV28 to TRBJ1-5, with D perhaps TRBD1 (5 bases). CDR1 is MDHEN and CDR2 is SYDVKM in the germline V gene. CDR3 length: 17 amino acids. V lost 6 bases, J lost 1 base, and 19 bases lay in between. Here the CDR3 DNA reads TGTGCCAGCAGCTTGGGACGTCGGGCAAGGAGCAATCAGCCCCAGCATTTT. It specifies CASSLGRRARSNQPQHF.

This chain joins TRBV7-9 and TRBJ2-7; 11 nucleotides align to TRBD1. Germline CDR1 SEHNR, CDR2 FQNEAQ (reference sequence). The V gene end was trimmed by 5 bases and the J gene end by 3 bases; junction bases not matched to a gene: 12. This CDR3 has 17 residues. Written as DNA, the CDR3 is TGTGCCAGCAGCAGCACCCCCGGGGACAGGGGGGGCTACGAGCAGTACTTC. Translated: CASSSTPGDRGGYEQYF.

This rearrangement joins TRBV11-3 to TRBJ2-1; no firm D call. The germline gives CDR1 SGHNT, CDR2 YENEEA. This CDR3 is built from 13 residues. The germline V and J ends were trimmed by 3 bases and 0 bases, with 3 bases remaining between them. The DNA of the CDR3 is TGTGCCAGCAGCTTGACCTCCTACAATGAGCAGTTCTTC. This encodes CASSLTSYNEQFF.

The chain has TRBV30 and TRBJ2-1; TRBD2 aligns across 8 bases. CDR1 and CDR2 (germline): GTSNPN, SVGIG (reference sequence). V shed 4 bases, J shed 0 bases, and the junction held 5 bases outside the gene matches. The length of the CDR3 is 15 residues. The CDR3 DNA reads TGTGCCTGGACGCGGGGGGAATCCTCCTACAATGAGCAGTTCTTC. It yields the protein CAWTRGESSYNEQFF.

The chain recombines TRBV2 with TRBJ2-1; D remains ambiguous. Germline CDR1 is SNHLY and CDR2 is FYNNEI. This CDR3 region has 11 residues. V shed 11 bases and J shed 6 bases, with 11 bases lying between them. The CDR3 DNA is TGTGCCGGTTCACAGAGCAATGAGCAGTTCTTC. Protein sequence: CAGSQSNEQFF.

V gene TRBV5-6 combines with J gene TRBJ1-2; no definite D call. Trimming cost V 2 bases and J 7 bases, with 18 bases left between them. CDR1 SGHDT and CDR2 YYEEEE come from the germline V gene. The CDR3 covers 15 residues. The CDR3 nucleotides read TGTGCCAGCAGCTTAGGCGGCAGAACTCTTGGTGGCTACACCTTC. Its translation is CASSLGGRTLGGYTF.